This entry features one TCR beta chain sequence. The sequence runs out 3 residues before the end of the CDR3; the remainder is reconstructed from the germline J gene. Germline V CDR1 and CDR2: SNHLY, FYNNEI. The CDR3 has 13 residues. Losses at the gene ends were 7 bases for V and 6 bases for J; bases not matched to a gene: 8. This record belongs to a study of T cells in women clearing cervical HPV infection. TCRdb's table, derived via immunoSEQ multiplex PCR, lists solely in-frame clones and lacks some. There are 19,000 or so clones in the sample, with 3.2% held by the top ten. The receptor was isolated from a woman between 18 and 70 years old with a cervical HPV16 infection that either progressed to CIN3+ or cleared (not recorded which). This sequence joins TRBV2 and TRBJ1-2, with 7 bases that match TRBD1. The sequencing input was blood buffy coat. CDR3 region: CASTRTGADGYTF. CDR3 DNA, as far as it was read: TGTGCCAGCACCAGAACAGGGGCGGATGGC.